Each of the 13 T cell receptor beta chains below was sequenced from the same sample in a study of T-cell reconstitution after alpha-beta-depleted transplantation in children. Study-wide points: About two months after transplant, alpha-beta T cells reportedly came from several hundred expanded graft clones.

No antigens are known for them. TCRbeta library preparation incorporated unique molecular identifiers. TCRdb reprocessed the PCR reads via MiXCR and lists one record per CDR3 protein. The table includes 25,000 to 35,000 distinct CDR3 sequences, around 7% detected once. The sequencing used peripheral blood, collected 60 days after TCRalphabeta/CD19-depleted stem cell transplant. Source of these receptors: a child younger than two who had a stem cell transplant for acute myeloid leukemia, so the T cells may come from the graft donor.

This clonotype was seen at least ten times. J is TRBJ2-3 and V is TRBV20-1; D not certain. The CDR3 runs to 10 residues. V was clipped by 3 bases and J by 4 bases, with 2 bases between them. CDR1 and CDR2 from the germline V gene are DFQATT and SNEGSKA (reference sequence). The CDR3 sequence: CSASSDTQYF. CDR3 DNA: TGCAGTGCTAGCTCAGATACGCAGTATTTT.

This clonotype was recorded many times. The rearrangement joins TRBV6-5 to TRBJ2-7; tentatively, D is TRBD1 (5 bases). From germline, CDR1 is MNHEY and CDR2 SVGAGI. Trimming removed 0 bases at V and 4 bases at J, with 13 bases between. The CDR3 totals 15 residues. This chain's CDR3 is CASSYSIGAFYEQYF. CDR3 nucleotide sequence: TGTGCCAGCAGTTACTCGATAGGGGCTTTTTACGAGCAGTACTTC.

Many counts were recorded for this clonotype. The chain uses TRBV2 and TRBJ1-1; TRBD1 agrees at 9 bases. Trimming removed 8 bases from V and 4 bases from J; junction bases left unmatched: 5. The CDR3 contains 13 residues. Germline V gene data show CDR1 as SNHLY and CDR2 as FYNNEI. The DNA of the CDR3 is TGTGCCAGCGGGGGACAGGGAAGCACTGAAGCTTTCTTT. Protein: CASGGQGSTEAFF. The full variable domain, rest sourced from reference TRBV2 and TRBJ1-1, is EPEVTQTPSHQVTQMGQEVILRCVPISNHLYFYWYRQILGQKVEFLVSFYNNEISEKSEIFDDQFSVERPDGSNFTLKIRSTKLEDSAMYFCASGGQGSTEAFFGQGTRLTVV.

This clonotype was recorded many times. DNA for the CDR3: TGCAGCGTTGGAGGGCTAGCGGGAGGGCCCTACGAGCAGTACTTC. It specifies CSVGGLAGGPYEQYF. This chain joins TRBV29-1 and TRBJ2-7; 12 bases map to TRBD2. Germline V gene sequence: CDR1 SQVTM, CDR2 ANQGSEA. V shed 4 bases, J shed 2 bases, and the junction held 6 bases outside the gene matches. This CDR3 has 15 residues.

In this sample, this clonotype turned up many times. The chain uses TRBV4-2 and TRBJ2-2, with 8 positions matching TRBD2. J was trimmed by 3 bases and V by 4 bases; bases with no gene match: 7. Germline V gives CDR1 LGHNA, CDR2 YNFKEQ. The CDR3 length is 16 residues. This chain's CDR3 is CASSPRRGAYTGELFF. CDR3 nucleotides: TGTGCCAGCAGCCCGAGGCGGGGGGCCTACACCGGGGAGCTGTTTTTT.

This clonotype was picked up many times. CDR3 sequence reads: CASSQEVPSGFYEQYF. Here the CDR3 DNA reads TGTGCCAGCAGCCAAGAGGTGCCTAGCGGCTTCTACGAGCAGTACTTC. V usage is TRBV4-2 and J usage is TRBJ2-7, with 7 positions matching TRBD2. Unmatched junction bases numbered 8, after V lost 0 bases and J lost 3 bases. From germline, CDR1 is LGHNA and CDR2 YNFKEQ. CDR3 length: 16 amino acids.

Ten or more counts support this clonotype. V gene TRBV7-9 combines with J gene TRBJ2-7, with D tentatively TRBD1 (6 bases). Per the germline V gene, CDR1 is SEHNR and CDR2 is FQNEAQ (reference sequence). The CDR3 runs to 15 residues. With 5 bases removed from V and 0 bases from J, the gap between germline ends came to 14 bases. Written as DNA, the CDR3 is TGTGCCAGCAGCCCCCGGACAGCCAACTCCTACGAGCAGTACTTC. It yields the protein CASSPRTANSYEQYF.

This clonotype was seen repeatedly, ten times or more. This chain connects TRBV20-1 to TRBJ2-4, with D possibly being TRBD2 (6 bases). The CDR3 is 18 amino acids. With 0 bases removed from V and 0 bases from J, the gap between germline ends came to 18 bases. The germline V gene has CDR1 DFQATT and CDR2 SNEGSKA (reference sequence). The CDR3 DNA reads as TGCAGTGCTAGAGATCACGGCGGGGTCCCCTTAGCCAAAAACATTCAGTACTTC. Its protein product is CSARDHGGVPLAKNIQYF.

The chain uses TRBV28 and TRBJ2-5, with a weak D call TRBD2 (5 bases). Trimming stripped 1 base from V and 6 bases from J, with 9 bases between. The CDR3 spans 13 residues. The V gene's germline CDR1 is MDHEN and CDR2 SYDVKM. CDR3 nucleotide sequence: TGTGCCAGCAGTTTATCCCGGGAACAGACCCAGTACTTC. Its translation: CASSLSREQTQYF.

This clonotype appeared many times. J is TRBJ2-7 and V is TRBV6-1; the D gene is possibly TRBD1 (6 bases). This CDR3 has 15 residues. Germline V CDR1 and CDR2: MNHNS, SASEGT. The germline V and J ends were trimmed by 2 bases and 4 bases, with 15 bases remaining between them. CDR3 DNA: TGTGCCAGCAGTGAAATAGAGGGGGAACTATACGAGCAGTACTTC. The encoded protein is CASSEIEGELYEQYF.

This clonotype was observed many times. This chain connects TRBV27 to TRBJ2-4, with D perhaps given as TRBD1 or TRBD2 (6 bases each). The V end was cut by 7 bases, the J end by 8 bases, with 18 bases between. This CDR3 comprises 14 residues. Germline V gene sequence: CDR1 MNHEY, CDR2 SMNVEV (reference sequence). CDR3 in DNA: TGTGCCAGCACCGGAGGGGGGAGTAAGTACATTCAGTACTTC. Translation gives CASTGGGSKYIQYF.

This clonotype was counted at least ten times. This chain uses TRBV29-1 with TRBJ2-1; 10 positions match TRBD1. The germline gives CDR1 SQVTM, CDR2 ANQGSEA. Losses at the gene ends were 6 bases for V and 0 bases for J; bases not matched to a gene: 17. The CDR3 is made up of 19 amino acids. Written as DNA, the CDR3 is TGCAGCGTCGGGGGGGACAGGGGAAACCGATCAAGCTCCTACAATGAGCAGTTCTTC. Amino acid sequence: CSVGGDRGNRSSSYNEQFF.

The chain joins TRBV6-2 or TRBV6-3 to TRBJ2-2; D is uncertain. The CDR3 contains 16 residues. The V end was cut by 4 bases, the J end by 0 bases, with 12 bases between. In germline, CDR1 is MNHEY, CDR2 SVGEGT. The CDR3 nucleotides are TGTGCCAGCAGTTTCGGACGCCGCCCGAACACCGGGGAGCTGTTTTTT. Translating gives CASSFGRRPNTGELFF.